This T cell receptor beta chain was profiled in a study of read filtering for tumor transcriptome and immune sequencing. Overall study: Among patients, approximately 16 were male and some 15 female, aged roughly 45 to 85 (mean about 69). By R-ISS, stages I, II and III held about 8, 16 and 7 patients. Study-wide results and limits: RNA-seq captured clonotypes less deeply and reliably than IR-seq.

This clonotype was found a few times. The antigen is undetermined. The germline gives CDR1 SGHNT, CDR2 YYREEE (reference sequence). V lost 0 bases and J 0 bases, leaving 7 bases between the germline ends. This CDR3 comprises 15 residues. The library was built from roughly 400 ng RNA with molecular barcoded adaptors for alpha/delta and beta/gamma chains. TCRdb itself ran the reads through MiXCR, one entry per CDR3 protein. The sample yields tens of thousands of distinct CDR3 sequences, approximately 14% seen once. The sequence was collected from a donor aged 40 or older with multiple myeloma. The sample comprised a population of CD138-negative cells sorted from bone marrow. The chain uses TRBV5-4 and TRBJ2-4, with D unresolved. DNA of the CDR3: TGTGCCAGCAGCTTGGCCCGCGGAGCCAAAAACATTCAGTACTTC. Its translation: CASSLARGAKNIQYF.